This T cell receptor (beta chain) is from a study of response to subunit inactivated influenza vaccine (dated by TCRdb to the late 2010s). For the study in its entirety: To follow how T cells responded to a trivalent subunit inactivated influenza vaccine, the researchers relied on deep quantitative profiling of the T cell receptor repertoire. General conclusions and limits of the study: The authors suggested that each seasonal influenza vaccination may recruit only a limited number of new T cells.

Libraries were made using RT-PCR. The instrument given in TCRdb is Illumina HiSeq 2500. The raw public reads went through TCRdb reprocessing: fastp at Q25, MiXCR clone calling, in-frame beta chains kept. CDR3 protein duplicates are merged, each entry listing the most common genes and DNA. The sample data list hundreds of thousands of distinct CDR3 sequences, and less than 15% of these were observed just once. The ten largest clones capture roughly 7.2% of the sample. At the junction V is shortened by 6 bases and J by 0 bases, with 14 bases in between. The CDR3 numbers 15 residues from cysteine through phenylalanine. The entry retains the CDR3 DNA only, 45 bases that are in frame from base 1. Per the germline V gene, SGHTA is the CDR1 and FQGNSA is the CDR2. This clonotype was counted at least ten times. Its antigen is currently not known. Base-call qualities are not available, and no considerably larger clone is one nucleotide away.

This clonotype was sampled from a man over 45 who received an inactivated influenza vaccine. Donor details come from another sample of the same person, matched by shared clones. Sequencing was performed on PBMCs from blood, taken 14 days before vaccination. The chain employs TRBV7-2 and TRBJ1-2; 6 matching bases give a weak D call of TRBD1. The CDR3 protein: CASSSGGGSNYGYTF. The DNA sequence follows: TGTGCCAGCAGTTCGGGGGGCGGATCTAACTATGGCTACACCTTC.